This T cell receptor beta chain emerged from a study of cytotoxic CD8 clonotypes in ibrutinib-treated CLL. Study background: After a median of 68 months, 14 patients stayed remitted and approximately twelve progressed; responses had been partial in some 25 and complete in 2.

CDR1 is LGHNA and CDR2 is YSLEER in the germline V gene. The CDR3 length is 18 residues. V shed 1 base and J 4 bases; nucleotides not matched to a gene: 9. The study's findings and limits: While tracking circulating CD8+ T-cell counts, baseline clonality exceeded that of age-matched healthy donors. Clonality showed a rise at ibrutinib response that reversed toward baseline at progression. Sampling times (in sustained-remission versus progressing patients) were not the same.

Of note for this clone: What it recognizes is unknown.

Some clones are missing from TCRdb's copy, which holds only in-frame ones; the method was immunoSEQ multiplex PCR. Of 330,000 or so clones detected, 67% appear once; the ten largest clones hold about 6.7%. The J gene is TRBJ2-2, the V gene TRBV4-3; TRBD2 matches at 10 bases. The sequence was collected from a human donor with chronic lymphocytic leukemia. Sample: PBMCs, taken after 36 months of ibrutinib treatment. DNA for the CDR3: TGCGCCAGCAGCCAAGCGGGTGGGAGCGGGAGGGCCACCGGGGAGCTGTTTTTT. Its protein is CASSQAGGSGRATGELFF.